The rows below give T cell receptor beta chains drawn from one sample of a study of T cell responses to AZD1222 COVID-19 vaccine. Produced via immunoSEQ multiplex PCR; TCRdb's table is partial and in-frame only. Found here are 120,000 or so clones, 80% to 95% of them singletons; the top ten hold 11% to 15%. Sequenced material: peripheral blood, taken on day 0 of AZD1222 vaccination. The origin of the receptors is an adult in good health. Both conserved end residues are part of each CDR3. The D gene is left open where the match is weak. Some rows mark clone size as missing; the rest say once, few, many or name a class of expanded clone.

j_call: TRBJ1-2
v_call: TRBV27
cdr3_length: 15
d_call: TRBD1
clone_size: once
cdr3_nt: TGTGCCAGCAGTTTGTTGGGACAGGGAAACTATGGCTACACCTTC
cdr3_aa: CASSLLGQGNYGYTF

j_call: TRBJ1-1
v_call: TRBV5-5
cdr3_length: 14
d_call: -
clone_size: -
cdr3_nt: TGTGCCAGCAGCTTGGACACTATGAACACTGAAGCTTTCTTT
cdr3_aa: CASSLDTMNTEAFF

j_call: TRBJ1-2
v_call: TRBV7-9
cdr3_length: 15
d_call: -
clone_size: once
cdr3_nt: TGTGCCAGCAGCCCCGCGGGGGCGCGAGGCTATGGCTACACCTTC
cdr3_aa: CASSPAGARGYGYTF

j_call: TRBJ1-1
v_call: TRBV5-1
cdr3_length: 13
d_call: TRBD1
clone_size: -
cdr3_nt: TGCGCCAGCAGCCCCCTAGACAGGGCTGAAGCTTTCTTT
cdr3_aa: CASSPLDRAEAFF

j_call: TRBJ1-3
v_call: TRBV6-1
cdr3_length: 14
d_call: -
clone_size: -
cdr3_nt: TGTGCCAGCAGTGAGTCCAGGGTTGGAAACACCATATATTTT
cdr3_aa: CASSESRVGNTIYF

j_call: TRBJ1-5
v_call: TRBV9
cdr3_length: 13
d_call: -
clone_size: -
cdr3_nt: TGTGCCAGCAGCGTAGATCCCAATCAGCCCCAGCATTTT
cdr3_aa: CASSVDPNQPQHF

j_call: TRBJ1-1
v_call: TRBV25-1
cdr3_length: 12
d_call: -
clone_size: -
cdr3_nt: TGTGCCAGCAGTGAATCCCAGGGAGTAGCTTTCTTT
cdr3_aa: CASSESQGVAFF

j_call: TRBJ1-5
v_call: TRBV12-5
cdr3_length: 17
d_call: -
clone_size: -
cdr3_nt: TGTGCTAGTTCCCCCGGACAGAGAAGTTATAGCAATCAGCCCCAGCATTTT
cdr3_aa: CASSPGQRSYSNQPQHF

j_call: TRBJ1-2
v_call: TRBV5-1
cdr3_length: 16
d_call: TRBD1
clone_size: once
cdr3_nt: TGCGCCAGCAGCTCCGGGACAGGGAATTGGGGCTATGGCTACACCTTC
cdr3_aa: CASSSGTGNWGYGYTF

j_call: TRBJ2-1
v_call: TRBV6-1
cdr3_length: 15
d_call: TRBD2
clone_size: -
cdr3_nt: TGTGCCAGCAGTGAGGGTAGCGGGAGGGGCAATGAGCAGTTCTTC
cdr3_aa: CASSEGSGRGNEQFF

j_call: TRBJ1-2
v_call: TRBV28
cdr3_length: 13
d_call: TRBD1
clone_size: -
cdr3_nt: TGTGCCAGCGGACAGGAATCGATCTATGGCTACACCTTC
cdr3_aa: CASGQESIYGYTF

j_call: TRBJ2-1
v_call: TRBV28
cdr3_length: 16
d_call: TRBD2
clone_size: -
cdr3_nt: TGTGCCAGCAGTTCCCTGGGACTAGCGGGACCTCTTGAGCAGTTCTTC
cdr3_aa: CASSSLGLAGPLEQFF

j_call: TRBJ2-4
v_call: TRBV6-1
cdr3_length: 16
d_call: TRBD1
clone_size: -
cdr3_nt: TGTGCCAGCAGTGAAGCAGGGACAGGGGCCAAAAACATTCAGTACTTC
cdr3_aa: CASSEAGTGAKNIQYF

j_call: TRBJ1-2
v_call: TRBV7-2
cdr3_length: 14
d_call: TRBD1
clone_size: -
cdr3_nt: TGTGCCAGCAGCTTTCGGGACAGCGGCTATGGCTACACCTTC
cdr3_aa: CASSFRDSGYGYTF

j_call: TRBJ1-4
v_call: TRBV19
cdr3_length: 14
d_call: TRBD1
clone_size: once
cdr3_nt: TGTGCCAGTAGTACTCCGGACAGGGCCGAAAAACTGTTTTTT
cdr3_aa: CASSTPDRAEKLFF

j_call: TRBJ1-5
v_call: TRBV30
cdr3_length: 14
d_call: TRBD1
clone_size: few
cdr3_nt: TGTGCCTGGAGCCTGGGACAGTTCAATCAGCCCCAGCATTTT
cdr3_aa: CAWSLGQFNQPQHF

j_call: TRBJ2-1
v_call: TRBV7-8
cdr3_length: 16
d_call: -
clone_size: -
cdr3_nt: TGTGCCAGCAGCTTAGAAGGGGAAAGCTCCTACAATGAGCAGTTCTTC
cdr3_aa: CASSLEGESSYNEQFF

j_call: TRBJ1-1
v_call: TRBV6-5
cdr3_length: 13
d_call: -
clone_size: -
cdr3_nt: TGTGCCAGCAGTTACTTCGCAGGGTTTGAAGCTTTCTTT
cdr3_aa: CASSYFAGFEAFF

j_call: TRBJ2-7
v_call: TRBV6-2/TRBV6-3
cdr3_length: 13
d_call: -
clone_size: -
cdr3_nt: TGTGCCAGCAGTTACCGCCCCCTGGGGGAGCAGTACTTC
cdr3_aa: CASSYRPLGEQYF

j_call: TRBJ2-2
v_call: TRBV4-1
cdr3_length: 13
d_call: -
clone_size: once
cdr3_nt: TGCGCCAGCAGCCAAGATCTACCCGGGGAGCTGTTTTTT
cdr3_aa: CASSQDLPGELFF

j_call: TRBJ1-2
v_call: TRBV6-6
cdr3_length: 16
d_call: -
clone_size: -
cdr3_nt: TGTGCCAGCAGTCCCGTGTGGGGATACTCTAACTATGGCTACACCTTC
cdr3_aa: CASSPVWGYSNYGYTF

j_call: TRBJ1-1
v_call: TRBV28
cdr3_length: 12
d_call: -
clone_size: -
cdr3_nt: TGTGCCGGGCAACGGATGAACACTGAAGCTTTCTTT
cdr3_aa: CAGQRMNTEAFF

j_call: TRBJ2-1
v_call: TRBV7-2
cdr3_length: 14
d_call: -
clone_size: -
cdr3_nt: TGTGCCAGCAGCTTAGCCGGACGATCGAACGAGCAGTTCTTC
cdr3_aa: CASSLAGRSNEQFF

j_call: TRBJ2-7
v_call: TRBV27
cdr3_length: 15
d_call: -
clone_size: -
cdr3_nt: TGTGCCAGCAGTTTCCTCGTCGGACCCCGCTACGAGCAGTACTTC
cdr3_aa: CASSFLVGPRYEQYF

j_call: TRBJ2-3
v_call: TRBV7-2
cdr3_length: 16
d_call: -
clone_size: once
cdr3_nt: TGTGCCAGCAGCTTGACCGGGACTCCAAGCACAGATACGCAGTATTTT
cdr3_aa: CASSLTGTPSTDTQYF

j_call: TRBJ1-2
v_call: TRBV18
cdr3_length: 14
d_call: TRBD1
clone_size: -
cdr3_nt: TGTGCCAGCTCACCCTACAGGGGGTCGGATGGCTACACCTTC
cdr3_aa: CASSPYRGSDGYTF

j_call: TRBJ1-1
v_call: TRBV28
cdr3_length: 13
d_call: -
clone_size: -
cdr3_nt: TGTGCCAGCAGTTTCCGGCCGAACACTGAAGCTTTCTTT
cdr3_aa: CASSFRPNTEAFF

j_call: TRBJ2-5
v_call: TRBV29-1
cdr3_length: 14
d_call: -
clone_size: -
cdr3_nt: TGCAGCGTAAATACAGGAGGGGTGGGAGAGACCCAGTACTTC
cdr3_aa: CSVNTGGVGETQYF

j_call: TRBJ2-2
v_call: TRBV7-2
cdr3_length: 16
d_call: -
clone_size: -
cdr3_nt: TGTGCCAGCAGCTTAAGCAGAGCGGTCACCACCGGGGAGCTGTTTTTT
cdr3_aa: CASSLSRAVTTGELFF

j_call: TRBJ1-1
v_call: TRBV7-2
cdr3_length: 14
d_call: -
clone_size: -
cdr3_nt: TGTGCCAGCAGCCCCCTGGGGTCTGGCCGAAAAGCTTTCTTT
cdr3_aa: CASSPLGSGRKAFF

j_call: TRBJ2-2
v_call: TRBV19
cdr3_length: 14
d_call: -
clone_size: -
cdr3_nt: TGTGCCAGTATGTCCGGCGGTGCCGCCGGGGAGCTGTTTTTT
cdr3_aa: CASMSGGAAGELFF

j_call: TRBJ1-4
v_call: TRBV5-5
cdr3_length: 12
d_call: -
clone_size: few
cdr3_nt: TGTGCCAGCAGCTTTACCCATGAAAAACTGTTTTTT
cdr3_aa: CASSFTHEKLFF

j_call: TRBJ2-7
v_call: TRBV2
cdr3_length: 11
d_call: -
clone_size: once
cdr3_nt: TGTGCCAGCACCCCGATCTACGAGCAGTACTTC
cdr3_aa: CASTPIYEQYF

j_call: TRBJ2-1
v_call: TRBV6-5
cdr3_length: 15
d_call: TRBD2
clone_size: -
cdr3_nt: TGTGCCAGCAGTTATCCCCTGGGACTAGCGAATGAGCAGTTCTTC
cdr3_aa: CASSYPLGLANEQFF

j_call: TRBJ2-3
v_call: TRBV5-4
cdr3_length: 14
d_call: -
clone_size: -
cdr3_nt: TGTGCCAGCAGCTCCCCGCAACGGGCAGATACGCAGTATTTT
cdr3_aa: CASSSPQRADTQYF

j_call: TRBJ1-1
v_call: TRBV9
cdr3_length: 13
d_call: -
clone_size: -
cdr3_nt: TGTGCCAGCAGCGCGCAAATGGAGACTGAAGCTTTCTTT
cdr3_aa: CASSAQMETEAFF

j_call: TRBJ1-1
v_call: TRBV19
cdr3_length: 15
d_call: TRBD1
clone_size: -
cdr3_nt: TGTGCCAGTAGTACCGACAGGGGGTCGAACACTGAAGCTTTCTTT
cdr3_aa: CASSTDRGSNTEAFF

j_call: TRBJ2-7
v_call: TRBV28
cdr3_length: 13
d_call: -
clone_size: once
cdr3_nt: TGTGCCAGCAGAACCGGGACTTACTACGAGCAGTACTTC
cdr3_aa: CASRTGTYYEQYF

j_call: TRBJ2-7
v_call: TRBV5-5
cdr3_length: 13
d_call: -
clone_size: -
cdr3_nt: TGTGCCAGCAGCTTGGGACCTACCTACGAGCAGTACTTC
cdr3_aa: CASSLGPTYEQYF

j_call: TRBJ1-1
v_call: TRBV10-3
cdr3_length: 13
d_call: -
clone_size: once
cdr3_nt: TGTGCCATCAGTGAGTCGAGGGACGCTGAAGCTTTCTTT
cdr3_aa: CAISESRDAEAFF